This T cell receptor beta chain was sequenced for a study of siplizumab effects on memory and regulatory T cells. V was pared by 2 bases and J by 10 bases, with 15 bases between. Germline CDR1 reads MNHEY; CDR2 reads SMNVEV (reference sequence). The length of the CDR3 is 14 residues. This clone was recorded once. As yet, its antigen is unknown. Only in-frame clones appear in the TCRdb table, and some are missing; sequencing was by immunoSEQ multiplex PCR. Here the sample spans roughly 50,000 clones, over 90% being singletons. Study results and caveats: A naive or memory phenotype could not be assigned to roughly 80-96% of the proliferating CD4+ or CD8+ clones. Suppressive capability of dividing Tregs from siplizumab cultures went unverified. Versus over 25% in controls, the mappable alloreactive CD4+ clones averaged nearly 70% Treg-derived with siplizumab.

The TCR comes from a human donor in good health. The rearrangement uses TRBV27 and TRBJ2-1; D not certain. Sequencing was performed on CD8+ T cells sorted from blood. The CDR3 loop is CASSLSLLGREQFF. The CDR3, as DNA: TGTGCCAGCAGTTTAAGTTTATTAGGCAGAGAGCAGTTCTTC.